This entry lists 3 T cell receptor beta chains sequenced from one sample in a study of identifying expanded T cells in peripheral blood. Assay: immunoSEQ multiplex PCR; the TCRdb copy retains only in-frame clones and omits some. The sample records about 85,000 clones, 85% to 90% being singletons. Sequenced input: blood. These receptors were taken from a person between 18 and 75 years old in good health.

This chain joins TRBV19 and TRBJ2-7; TRBD2 is a possible D gene (6 bases). The CDR3 consists of 15 residues. CDR1 is LNHDA, CDR2 SQIVND, per germline (reference sequence). The V end lost 7 bases, the J end lost 0 bases, and 16 bases lay between the germline ends. The CDR3 DNA reads as TGTGCCAGTACCTCAACTAGCAGAAGCTCCTACGAGCAGTACTTC. This translates into CASTSTSRSSYEQYF.

The chain uses TRBV11-2 and TRBJ2-5; D unclear. There are 14 residues in the CDR3. The V end lost 5 bases, the J end lost 3 bases, and 13 bases lay between the germline ends. Germline CDR1 and CDR2: SGHAT and FQNNGV. In DNA form, the CDR3 reads TGTGCCAGCAGCACAAAGTCCTGGGAAGAGACCCAGTACTTC. This translates into CASSTKSWEETQYF.

This clone was counted a single time. The genes are TRBV19 and TRBJ1-1; 9 bases line up with TRBD1. CDR3 length: 15 residues. Germline CDR1 reads LNHDA; CDR2 reads SQIVND (reference sequence). V lost 7 bases, J lost 4 bases, and 10 bases stayed unmatched. The CDR3 DNA sequence: TGTGCCAGTAAAAATGGACAGGGGTCCGGCACTGAAGCTTTCTTT. Translated: CASKNGQGSGTEAFF.